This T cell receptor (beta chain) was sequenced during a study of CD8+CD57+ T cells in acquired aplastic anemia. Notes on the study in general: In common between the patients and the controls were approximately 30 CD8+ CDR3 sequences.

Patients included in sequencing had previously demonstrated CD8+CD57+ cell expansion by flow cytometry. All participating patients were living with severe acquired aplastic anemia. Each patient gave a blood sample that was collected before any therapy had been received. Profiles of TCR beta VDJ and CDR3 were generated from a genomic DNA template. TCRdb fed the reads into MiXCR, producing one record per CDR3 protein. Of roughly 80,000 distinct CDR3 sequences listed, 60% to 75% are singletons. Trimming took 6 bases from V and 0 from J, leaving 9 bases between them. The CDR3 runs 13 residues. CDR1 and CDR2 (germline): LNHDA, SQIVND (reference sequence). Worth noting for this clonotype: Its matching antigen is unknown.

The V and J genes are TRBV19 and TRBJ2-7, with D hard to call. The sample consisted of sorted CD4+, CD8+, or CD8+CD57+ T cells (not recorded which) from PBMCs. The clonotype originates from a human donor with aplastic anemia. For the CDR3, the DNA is TGTGCCAGTAGCGTAAGGGCCTCCTACGAGCAGTACTTC. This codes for CASSVRASYEQYF.